A selection of T cell receptor beta chains follows, all from one sample in a study of blood T cell repertoires in COVID-19. Using immunoSEQ multiplex PCR, the repertoire was profiled, and TCRdb retains in-frame clones only, with some absent. The sample comprises about 240,000 clones, more than 75% of which are singletons, and about 7.6% rests with the top ten. Sequenced sample: peripheral blood. All receptors derive from a woman in her 70s with active or convalescent COVID-19. Both conserved end residues are part of each CDR3. Each record gives: D gene, V gene, J gene, clone size, CDR3 length, CDR3 protein, CDR3 DNA. The D gene is left open where the match is weak. Some rows have no size entry. The others give once, few or many, or a class for an expanded clone.

>-|TRBV5-1|TRBJ1-1|-|15
CASSPIPDRNTEAFF
TGCGCCAGCAGCCCTATTCCGGACAGGAACACTGAAGCTTTCTTT
>-|TRBV5-4|TRBJ1-2|once|15
CASSLGQGLNYGYTF
TGTGCCAGCAGCTTGGGGCAGGGACTTAACTATGGCTACACCTTC
>TRBD1|TRBV11-2|TRBJ1-2|-|15
CASSLVGDRPYGYTF
TGTGCCAGCAGCTTAGTGGGGGACAGGCCCTATGGCTACACCTTC
>-|TRBV4-3|TRBJ1-6|once|18
CASSQSVNVGVGNSPLHF
TGCGCCAGCAGCCAATCAGTCAACGTCGGGGTTGGTAATTCACCCCTCCACTTT
>-|TRBV5-1|TRBJ2-7|-|14
CASSLDSDSYEQYF
TGCGCCAGCAGCTTGGACAGTGACTCCTACGAGCAGTACTTC
>-|TRBV11-2|TRBJ1-4|-|15
CASSSLLGFGEKLFF
TGTGCCAGCAGCTCCCTATTGGGCTTTGGAGAAAAACTGTTTTTT
>-|TRBV19|TRBJ2-3|-|18
CASSIRRMEGRQRDTQYF
TGTGCCAGTAGTATACGTCGAATGGAGGGGCGCCAGAGGGATACGCAGTATTTT
>-|TRBV3-1/TRBV3-2|TRBJ1-6|few|13
CASSLNSQSPLHF
TGTGCCAGCAGCCTCAACAGCCAATCACCCCTCCACTTT
>TRBD2|TRBV4-2|TRBJ2-2|-|17
CASSQDMAGANTGELFF
TGTGCCAGCAGCCAAGATATGGCGGGAGCGAACACCGGGGAGCTGTTTTTT
>-|TRBV7-3|TRBJ1-1|-|14
CASSPRGGGTEAFF
TGTGCCAGCAGCCCTCGTGGGGGAGGGACTGAAGCTTTCTTT
>TRBD1|TRBV11-2|TRBJ2-2|-|16
CASSRGQGGRTGELFF
TGTGCCAGCAGCCGCGGACAGGGGGGTCGGACCGGGGAGCTGTTTTTT
>TRBD2|TRBV3-1/TRBV3-2|TRBJ2-5|few|16
CASSPARGGVGETQYF
TGTGCCAGCAGCCCCGCCCGGGGGGGCGTAGGAGAGACCCAGTACTTC
>TRBD1|TRBV7-3|TRBJ2-3|once|16
CASSLEGQGGADTQYF
TGTGCCAGCAGCTTAGAAGGACAGGGTGGGGCAGATACGCAGTATTTT
>-|TRBV5-4|TRBJ2-5|-|14
CASSLRGIQETQYF
TGTGCCAGCAGCTTGCGGGGTATACAAGAGACCCAGTACTTC
>-|TRBV19|TRBJ1-1|-|15
CASSIGGVVSTEAFF
TGTGCCAGTAGTATAGGCGGCGTTGTTTCCACTGAAGCTTTCTTT
>-|TRBV15|TRBJ2-1|-|14
CATSFTRGYNEQFF
TGTGCCACCAGCTTCACGAGAGGTTATAATGAGCAGTTCTTC
>-|TRBV19|TRBJ1-2|once|14
CASGSQGMSYGYTF
TGTGCCAGCGGGAGTCAGGGAATGTCCTATGGCTACACCTTC
>-|TRBV6-2/TRBV6-3|TRBJ1-1|-|13
CASSDTRDTEAFF
TGTGCCAGCAGCGATACTAGAGACACTGAAGCTTTCTTT
>-|TRBV6-5|TRBJ1-1|-|14
CASRLGLARTEAFF
TGTGCCAGCAGACTAGGACTGGCTCGGACTGAAGCTTTCTTT
>-|TRBV11-2|TRBJ1-2|-|12
CASSLLVGGYTF
TGTGCCAGCAGCTTACTCGTCGGTGGCTACACCTTC
>-|TRBV7-2|TRBJ2-2|-|13
CASSWQGSGELFF
TGTGCCAGCAGTTGGCAGGGTTCCGGGGAGCTGTTTTTT
>-|TRBV3-1/TRBV3-2|TRBJ2-7|-|16
CASSQVLMAGSYEQYF
TGTGCCAGCAGCCAAGTTTTAATGGCGGGTTCCTACGAGCAGTACTTC
>-|TRBV7-2|TRBJ2-7|-|12
CASSPTEYEQYF
TGTGCCAGCAGCCCTACAGAATACGAGCAGTACTTC
>TRBD1|TRBV27|TRBJ2-3|-|13
CASSSGGSNTQYF
TGTGCCAGCAGTTCAGGGGGCTCGAATACGCAGTATTTT
>TRBD1|TRBV18|TRBJ1-2|-|13
CASSPDRDHGYTF
TGTGCCAGCTCACCGGACAGGGACCATGGCTACACCTTC
>-|TRBV6-4|TRBJ2-2|-|14
CASRKLTGSGELFF
TGTGCCAGCAGAAAACTCACAGGGTCCGGGGAGCTGTTTTTT
>TRBD1|TRBV2|TRBJ2-7|-|13
CACSDRGIGEQYF
TGTGCCTGTTCCGACAGGGGTATCGGCGAGCAGTACTTC
>-|TRBV5-1|TRBJ1-1|-|15
CASSLDPGMNTEAFF
TGCGCCAGCAGCTTGGACCCAGGGATGAACACTGAAGCTTTCTTT
>-|TRBV19|TRBJ1-1|-|12
CATTRGAPQAFF
TGTGCCACCACTCGGGGGGCACCTCAAGCTTTCTTT
>-|TRBV4-2|TRBJ1-4|-|15
CASSQEVSTAGKLFF
TGTGCCAGCAGCCAAGAAGTTTCAACGGCCGGGAAACTGTTTTTT
>TRBD1|TRBV27|TRBJ1-5|few|19
CASSPDAGTGRYSNQPQHF
TGTGCCAGCAGCCCTGACGCCGGGACAGGTCGATATAGCAATCAGCCCCAGCATTTT
>-|TRBV4-3|TRBJ2-7|-|14
CASSQGPSSYEQYF
TGCGCCAGCAGCCAAGGCCCTAGCTCATACGAGCAGTACTTC
>TRBD1|TRBV6-5|TRBJ2-2|-|14
CASSRTGEGGELFF
TGTGCCAGCAGCCGGACAGGGGAGGGCGGGGAGCTGTTTTTT